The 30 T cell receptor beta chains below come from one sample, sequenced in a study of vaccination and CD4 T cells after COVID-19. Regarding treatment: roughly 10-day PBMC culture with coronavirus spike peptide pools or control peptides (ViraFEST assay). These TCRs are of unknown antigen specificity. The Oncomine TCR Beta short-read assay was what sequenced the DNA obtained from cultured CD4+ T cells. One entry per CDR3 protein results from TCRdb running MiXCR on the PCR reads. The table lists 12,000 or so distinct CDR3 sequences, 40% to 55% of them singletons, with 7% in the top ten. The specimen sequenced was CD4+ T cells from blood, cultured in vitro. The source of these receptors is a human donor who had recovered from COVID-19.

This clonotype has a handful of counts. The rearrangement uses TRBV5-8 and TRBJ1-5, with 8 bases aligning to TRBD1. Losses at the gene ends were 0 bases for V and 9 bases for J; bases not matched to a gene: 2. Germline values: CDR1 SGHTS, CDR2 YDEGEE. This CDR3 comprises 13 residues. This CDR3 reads CASSLETGAPQHF. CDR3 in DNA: TGTGCCAGCAGCTTGGAGACAGGGGCGCCCCAGCATTTT.

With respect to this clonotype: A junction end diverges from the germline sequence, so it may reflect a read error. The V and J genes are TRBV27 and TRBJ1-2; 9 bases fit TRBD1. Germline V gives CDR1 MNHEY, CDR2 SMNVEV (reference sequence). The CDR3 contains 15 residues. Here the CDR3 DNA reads TGTGCCAGCAGCTTATTCCGGGACAGGGACTATGGCTACACCTTC. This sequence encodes CASSLFRDRDYGYTF.

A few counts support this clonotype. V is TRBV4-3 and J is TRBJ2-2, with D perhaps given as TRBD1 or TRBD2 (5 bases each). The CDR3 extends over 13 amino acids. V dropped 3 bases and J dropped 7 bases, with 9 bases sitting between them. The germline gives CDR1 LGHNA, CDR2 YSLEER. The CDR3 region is CASSQSGSGELFF. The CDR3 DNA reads TGCGCCAGCAGCCAGTCAGGGAGCGGGGAGCTGTTTTTT.

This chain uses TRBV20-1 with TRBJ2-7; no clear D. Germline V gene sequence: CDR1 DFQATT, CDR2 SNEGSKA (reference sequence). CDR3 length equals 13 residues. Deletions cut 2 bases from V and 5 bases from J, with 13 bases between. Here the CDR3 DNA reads TGCAGTGCTAGACCGGCCCTGAAAGACGAGCAGTACTTC. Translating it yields CSARPALKDEQYF.

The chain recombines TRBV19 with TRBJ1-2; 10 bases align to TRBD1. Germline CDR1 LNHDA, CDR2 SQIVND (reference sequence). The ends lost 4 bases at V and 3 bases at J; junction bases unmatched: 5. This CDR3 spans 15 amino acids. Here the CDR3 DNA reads TGTGCCAGTAGTACTCGGGACAGGGGAGACTATGGCTACACCTTC. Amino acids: CASSTRDRGDYGYTF.

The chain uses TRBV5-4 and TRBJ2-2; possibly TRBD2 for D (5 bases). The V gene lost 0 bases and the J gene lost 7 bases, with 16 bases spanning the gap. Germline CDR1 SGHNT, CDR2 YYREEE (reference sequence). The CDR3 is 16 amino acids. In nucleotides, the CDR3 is TGTGCCAGCAGCTTGGCCTACCGAGGGCCTGGCGGGGAGCTGTTTTTT. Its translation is CASSLAYRGPGGELFF.

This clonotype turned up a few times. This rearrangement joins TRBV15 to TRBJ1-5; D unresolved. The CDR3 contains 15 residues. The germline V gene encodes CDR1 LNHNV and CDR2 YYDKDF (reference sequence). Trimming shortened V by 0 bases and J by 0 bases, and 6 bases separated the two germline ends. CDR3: CATSRDPHSNQPQHF. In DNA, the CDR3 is TGTGCCACCAGCAGAGATCCTCATAGCAATCAGCCCCAGCATTTT.

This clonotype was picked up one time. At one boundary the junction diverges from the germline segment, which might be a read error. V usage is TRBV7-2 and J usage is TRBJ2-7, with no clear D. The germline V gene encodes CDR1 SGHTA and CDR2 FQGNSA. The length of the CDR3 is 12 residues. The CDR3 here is CASSLDSHEQYF. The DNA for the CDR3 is TGTGCCAGCAGCTTAGACTCCCACGAGCAGTACTTC.

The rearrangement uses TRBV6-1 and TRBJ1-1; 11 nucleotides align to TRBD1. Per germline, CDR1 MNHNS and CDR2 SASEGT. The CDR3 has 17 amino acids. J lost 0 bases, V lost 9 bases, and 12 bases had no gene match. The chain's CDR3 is CASSAGTGGFLNTEAFF. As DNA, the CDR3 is TGTGCCAGTTCCGCCGGGACAGGGGGATTCTTGAACACTGAAGCTTTCTTT.

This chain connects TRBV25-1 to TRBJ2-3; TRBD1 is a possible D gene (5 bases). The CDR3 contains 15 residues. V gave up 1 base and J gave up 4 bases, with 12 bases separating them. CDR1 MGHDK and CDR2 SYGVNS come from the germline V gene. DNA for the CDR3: TGTGCCAGCAGTGAATCCGGCAGGGCTTCAGATACGCAGTATTTT. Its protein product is CASSESGRASDTQYF.

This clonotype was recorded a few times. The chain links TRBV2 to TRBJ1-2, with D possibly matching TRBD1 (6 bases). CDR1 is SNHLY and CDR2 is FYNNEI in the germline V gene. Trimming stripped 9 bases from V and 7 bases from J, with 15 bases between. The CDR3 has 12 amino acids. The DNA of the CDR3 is TGTGCCAGTGAGGGGGGGGCCGGTGGCTACACCTTC. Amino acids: CASEGGAGGYTF.

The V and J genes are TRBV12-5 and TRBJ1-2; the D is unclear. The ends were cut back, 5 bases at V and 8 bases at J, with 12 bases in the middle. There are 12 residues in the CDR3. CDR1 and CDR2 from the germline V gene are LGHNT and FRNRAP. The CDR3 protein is CASGTYALGYTF. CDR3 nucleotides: TGTGCTAGTGGTACCTACGCGTTGGGCTACACCTTC. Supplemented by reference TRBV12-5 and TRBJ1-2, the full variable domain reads DARVTQTPRHKVTEMGQEVTMRCQPILGHNTVFWYRQTMMQGLELLAYFRNRAPLDDSGMPKDRFSAEMPDATLATLKIQPSEPRDSAVYFCASGTYALGYTFGSGTRLTVV.

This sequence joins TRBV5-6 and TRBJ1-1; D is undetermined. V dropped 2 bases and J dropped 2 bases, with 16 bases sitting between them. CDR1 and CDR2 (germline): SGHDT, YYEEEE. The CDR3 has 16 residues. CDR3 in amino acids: CASSLGGMDHNTEAFF. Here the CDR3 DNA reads TGTGCCAGCAGCTTAGGAGGGATGGATCATAACACTGAAGCTTTCTTT. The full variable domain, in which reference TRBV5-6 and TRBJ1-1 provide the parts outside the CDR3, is DAGVTQSPTHLIKTRGQQVTLRCSPKSGHDTVSWYQQALGQGPQFIFQYYEEEERQRGNFPDRFSGHQFPNYSSELNVNALLLGDSALYLCASSLGGMDHNTEAFFGQGTRLTVV.

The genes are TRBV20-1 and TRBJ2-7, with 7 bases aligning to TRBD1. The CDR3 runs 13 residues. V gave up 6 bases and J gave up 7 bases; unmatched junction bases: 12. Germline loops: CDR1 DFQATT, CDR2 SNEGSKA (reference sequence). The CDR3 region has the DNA TGCAGTGCCCGACGAGACAGGGTTGGAGAGCAGTACTTC. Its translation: CSARRDRVGEQYF.

CDR3 DNA: TGTGCCAGCAGTTTGTTACAGGGGGCCGAGACCCAGTACTTC. Its translation: CASSLLQGAETQYF. The genes are TRBV27 and TRBJ2-5; TRBD1 aligns across 9 bases. The CDR3 spans 14 residues. Germline-derived CDR1 and CDR2 are MNHEY and SMNVEV (reference sequence). After removal of 3 bases from V and 5 bases from J, the junction contained 4 bases not matched to a gene.

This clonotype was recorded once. In DNA form, the CDR3 reads TGCGCCAGTAGGGACCCCACGAGCGAGCAGTACTTC. It translates to CASRDPTSEQYF. The chain has TRBV10-2 and TRBJ2-7; D is perhaps TRBD1 or TRBD2 (5 bases each). From germline, CDR1 is WSHSY and CDR2 SAAADI. The CDR3 has 12 residues. With 9 bases removed from V and 6 bases from J, the gap between germline ends came to 15 bases.

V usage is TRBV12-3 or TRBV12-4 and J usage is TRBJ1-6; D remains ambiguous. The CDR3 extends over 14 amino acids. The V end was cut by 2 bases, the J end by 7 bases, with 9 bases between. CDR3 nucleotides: TGTGCCAGCAGTTTAAGTTATCAGAATTCACCCCTCCACTTT. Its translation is CASSLSYQNSPLHF.

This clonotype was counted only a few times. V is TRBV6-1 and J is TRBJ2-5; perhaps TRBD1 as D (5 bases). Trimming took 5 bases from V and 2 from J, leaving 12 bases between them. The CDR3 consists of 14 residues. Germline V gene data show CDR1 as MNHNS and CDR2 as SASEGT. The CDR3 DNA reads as TGTGCCAGCAGTAGGGGAATACTGCAAGAGACCCAGTACTTC. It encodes CASSRGILQETQYF.

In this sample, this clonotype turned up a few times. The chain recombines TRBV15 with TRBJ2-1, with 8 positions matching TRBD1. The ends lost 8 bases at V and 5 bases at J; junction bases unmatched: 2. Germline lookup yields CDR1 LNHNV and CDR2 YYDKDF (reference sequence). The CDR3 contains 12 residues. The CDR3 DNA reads TGTGCCACCCGGGACAGGCACAATGAGCAGTTCTTC. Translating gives CATRDRHNEQFF.

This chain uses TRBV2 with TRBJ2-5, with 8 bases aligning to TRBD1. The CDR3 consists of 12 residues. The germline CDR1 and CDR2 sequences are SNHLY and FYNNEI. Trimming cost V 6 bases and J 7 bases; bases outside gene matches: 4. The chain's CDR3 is CASRGQVVTQYF. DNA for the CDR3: TGTGCCAGCAGGGGACAGGTTGTGACCCAGTACTTC.

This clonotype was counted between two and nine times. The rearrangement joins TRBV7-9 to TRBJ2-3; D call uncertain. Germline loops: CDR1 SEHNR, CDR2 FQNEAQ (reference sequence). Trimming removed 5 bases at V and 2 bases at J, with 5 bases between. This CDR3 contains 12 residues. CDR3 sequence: CASSHPTDTQYF. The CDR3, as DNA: TGTGCCAGCAGCCACCCCACAGATACGCAGTATTTT.

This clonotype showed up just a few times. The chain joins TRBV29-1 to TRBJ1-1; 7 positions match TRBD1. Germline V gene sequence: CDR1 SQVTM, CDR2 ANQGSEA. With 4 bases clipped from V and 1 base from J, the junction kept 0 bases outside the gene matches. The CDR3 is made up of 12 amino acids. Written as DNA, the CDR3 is TGCAGCGTTGGACAGGGGAACACTGAAGCTTTCTTT. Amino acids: CSVGQGNTEAFF.

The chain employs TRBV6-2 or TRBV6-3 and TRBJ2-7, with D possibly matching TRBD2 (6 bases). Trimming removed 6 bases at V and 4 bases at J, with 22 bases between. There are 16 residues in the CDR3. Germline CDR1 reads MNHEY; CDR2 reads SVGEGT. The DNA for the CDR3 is TGTGCCAGCAGACGAGAGCCGGAGAGCGGGCTTTACGAGCAGTACTTC. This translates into CASRREPESGLYEQYF.

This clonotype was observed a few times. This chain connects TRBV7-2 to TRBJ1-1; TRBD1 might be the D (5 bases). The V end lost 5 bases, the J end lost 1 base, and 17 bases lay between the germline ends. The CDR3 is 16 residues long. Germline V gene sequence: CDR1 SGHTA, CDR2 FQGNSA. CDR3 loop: CASSPAPGRKNTEAFF. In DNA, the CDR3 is TGTGCCAGCAGCCCCGCCCCGGGACGGAAGAACACTGAAGCTTTCTTT.

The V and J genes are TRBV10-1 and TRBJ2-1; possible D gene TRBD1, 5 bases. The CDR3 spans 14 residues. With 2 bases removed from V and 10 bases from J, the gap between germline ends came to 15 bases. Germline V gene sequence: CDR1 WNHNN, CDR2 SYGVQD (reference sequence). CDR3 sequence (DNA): TGCGCCAGCAGTGAGATGCAGGGAAGAGGCGAGCAGTTCTTC. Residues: CASSEMQGRGEQFF.

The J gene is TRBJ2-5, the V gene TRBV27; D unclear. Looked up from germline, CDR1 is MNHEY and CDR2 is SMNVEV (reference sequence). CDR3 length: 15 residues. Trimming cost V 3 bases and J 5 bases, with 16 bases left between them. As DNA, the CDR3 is TGTGCCAGCAGTTTGGGCGGCCGTCGGGTGGAGACCCAGTACTTC. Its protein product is CASSLGGRRVETQYF.

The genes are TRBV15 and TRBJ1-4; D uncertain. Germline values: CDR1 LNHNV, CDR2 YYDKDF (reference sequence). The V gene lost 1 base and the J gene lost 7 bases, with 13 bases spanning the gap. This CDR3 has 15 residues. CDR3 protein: CATSRVSARGEKLFF. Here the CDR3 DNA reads TGTGCCACCAGCAGAGTTTCAGCTAGAGGTGAAAAACTGTTTTTT.

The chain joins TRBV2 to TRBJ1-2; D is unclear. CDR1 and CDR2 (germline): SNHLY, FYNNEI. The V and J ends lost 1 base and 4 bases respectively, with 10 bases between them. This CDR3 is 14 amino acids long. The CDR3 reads CASSEGRQTYGYTF. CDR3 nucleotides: TGTGCCAGCAGTGAAGGGCGCCAGACCTATGGCTACACCTTC.

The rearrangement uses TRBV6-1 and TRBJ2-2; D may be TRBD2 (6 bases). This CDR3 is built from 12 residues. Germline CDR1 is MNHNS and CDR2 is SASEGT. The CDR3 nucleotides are TGTGCTTCGCGGGACTTCACCGGGGAGCTGTTTTTT. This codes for CASRDFTGELFF.

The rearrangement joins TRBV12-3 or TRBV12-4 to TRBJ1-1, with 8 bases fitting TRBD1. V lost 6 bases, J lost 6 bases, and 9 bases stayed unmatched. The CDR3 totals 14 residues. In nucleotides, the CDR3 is TGTGCCAGCAGCCTAAGACAGGGGAGGCCTGAAGCTTTCTTT. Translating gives CASSLRQGRPEAFF.